This T cell receptor beta chain was obtained from a study of blood T cell repertoires in COVID-19. As for the study in general: In each case, the material was cDNA or gDNA derived from T cells, B-cell-depleted T cells, or PBMCs.

TCRdb's table, derived via immunoSEQ multiplex PCR, lists solely in-frame clones and lacks some. This sample has roughly 250,000 clones, with approximately 80% found just once. The CDR3 spans 15 residues. In germline, CDR1 is KGHSH, CDR2 LQKENI. Deletions cut 3 bases from V and 1 base from J, with 12 bases between. The chain combines TRBV18 with TRBJ1-1; D might be TRBD1 (6 bases). The TCR sequence derives from a woman of 80 years or more with active or convalescent COVID-19. Sequencing was carried out using peripheral blood. CDR3 residues: CASSPGTTPNTEAFF. DNA for the CDR3: TGTGCCAGCTCACCCGGGACAACTCCGAACACTGAAGCTTTCTTT.